These T cell receptor beta chains were read from a single sample in a study of shared clonotypes between healthy human individuals. Method: immunoSEQ multiplex PCR; TCRdb's copy keeps in-frame clones and lacks some. The sample yields a few million clones, 93% seen once. Material: naive CD8+ T cells from PBMCs. The receptors shown here come from a man aged 18 to 29 in good health. Some clones in this sample may be carry-over from other donors' samples. Both conserved end residues are part of each CDR3. The D gene is left open where the match is weak. Clone size is stated in some rows and not others, as once, few, many or a class when expanded.

abundance: .
v_gene: TRBV7-9
j_gene: TRBJ2-1
d_gene: TRBD2
CDR3nt: TGTGCCAGCAGGTGGGCTAGCGGGAGCTCCTACAATGAGCAGTTCTTC
CDR3aa: CASRWASGSSYNEQFF

abundance: .
v_gene: TRBV6-5
j_gene: TRBJ2-7
d_gene: TRBD2
CDR3nt: TGTGCCAGCAGTTACGGCCTAGCGGGGGACTACGAGCAGTACTTC
CDR3aa: CASSYGLAGDYEQYF

abundance: .
v_gene: TRBV14
j_gene: TRBJ2-7
d_gene: TRBD1
CDR3nt: TGTGCCAGCAGCCAAGATCAGGGACAGGGCGACGAGCAGTACTTC
CDR3aa: CASSQDQGQGDEQYF

abundance: once
v_gene: TRBV13
j_gene: TRBJ2-7
d_gene: .
CDR3nt: TGTGCCAGCAGCTCCTCCCTGACAGGTATCACCTACGAGCAGTACTTC
CDR3aa: CASSSSLTGITYEQYF

abundance: .
v_gene: TRBV27
j_gene: TRBJ1-1
d_gene: .
CDR3nt: TGTGCCAGCAGTTTTCTTACAGGGAACACTGAAGCTTTCTTT
CDR3aa: CASSFLTGNTEAFF

abundance: .
v_gene: TRBV5-8
j_gene: TRBJ1-5
d_gene: TRBD1
CDR3nt: TGTGCCAGCAGCTTGGGACAGGGGATTAATCAGCCCCAGCATTTT
CDR3aa: CASSLGQGINQPQHF

abundance: .
v_gene: TRBV4-2
j_gene: TRBJ2-5
d_gene: .
CDR3nt: TGTGCCAGCAGCCGGGGGCGGGACCAGTACTTC
CDR3aa: CASSRGRDQYF

abundance: .
v_gene: TRBV5-4
j_gene: TRBJ1-1
d_gene: .
CDR3nt: TGTGCCAGCAGCATCGGTAGTGAAGCTTTCTTT
CDR3aa: CASSIGSEAFF

abundance: .
v_gene: TRBV2
j_gene: TRBJ1-1
d_gene: .
CDR3nt: TGTGCCAGCAGTGGGCCGGACAAACAACTACTGAACACTGAAGCTTTCTTT
CDR3aa: CASSGPDKQLLNTEAFF

abundance: .
v_gene: TRBV7-2
j_gene: TRBJ2-7
d_gene: .
CDR3nt: TGTGCCAGCAGCCCAACTAGTTCCTACGAGCAGTACTTC
CDR3aa: CASSPTSSYEQYF

abundance: once
v_gene: TRBV15
j_gene: TRBJ2-1
d_gene: TRBD2
CDR3nt: TGTGCCACCGGACTAGATGGATTCCGTGAGCAGTTCTTC
CDR3aa: CATGLDGFREQFF

abundance: .
v_gene: TRBV6-5
j_gene: TRBJ2-1
d_gene: .
CDR3nt: TGTGCCAGCAGTTACAGGGAACACAATGAGCAGTTCTTC
CDR3aa: CASSYREHNEQFF

abundance: .
v_gene: TRBV30
j_gene: TRBJ1-2
d_gene: .
CDR3nt: TGTGCCTGGAGTCCACACCAGAGAGGCTATGGCTACACCTTC
CDR3aa: CAWSPHQRGYGYTF

abundance: .
v_gene: TRBV4-3
j_gene: TRBJ1-2
d_gene: .
CDR3nt: TGCGCCAGCAGCCAAGAGTCCCTAGGGCGGGACGGCTATGGCTACACCTTC
CDR3aa: CASSQESLGRDGYGYTF

abundance: once
v_gene: TRBV2
j_gene: TRBJ2-2
d_gene: .
CDR3nt: TGTGCCACACGGGGTTCCACGAACACCGGGGAGCTGTTTTTT
CDR3aa: CATRGSTNTGELFF

abundance: .
v_gene: TRBV27
j_gene: TRBJ2-1
d_gene: .
CDR3nt: TGTGCCAGCACCCTTTTATTGGGCCTGAGGAACAATGAGCAGTTCTTC
CDR3aa: CASTLLLGLRNNEQFF

abundance: .
v_gene: TRBV5-4
j_gene: TRBJ2-2
d_gene: .
CDR3nt: TGTGCCAGCAGCTTGTCAGGGACTAACACCGGGGAGCTGTTTTTT
CDR3aa: CASSLSGTNTGELFF

abundance: .
v_gene: TRBV27
j_gene: TRBJ2-1
d_gene: .
CDR3nt: TGTGCCAGCAGACCCCCTGGTCCTTTCAATGAGCAGTTCTTC
CDR3aa: CASRPPGPFNEQFF

abundance: .
v_gene: TRBV19
j_gene: TRBJ2-5
d_gene: .
CDR3nt: TGTGCCAGTAGTATTACAGGGTACCAAAAAGAGACCCAGTACTTC
CDR3aa: CASSITGYQKETQYF

abundance: .
v_gene: TRBV10-2
j_gene: TRBJ2-3
d_gene: TRBD1
CDR3nt: TGCGCCAGCAGTGTTCTCCCGGGACAGGGGGAAGATACGCAGTATTTT
CDR3aa: CASSVLPGQGEDTQYF

abundance: .
v_gene: TRBV4-1
j_gene: TRBJ1-1
d_gene: TRBD1
CDR3nt: TGCGCCAGCAGCCAACAAGACAGGGATTCTGAAGCTTTCTTT
CDR3aa: CASSQQDRDSEAFF

abundance: .
v_gene: TRBV7-2
j_gene: TRBJ2-7
d_gene: .
CDR3nt: TGTGCCAGCAGCCTAAATAGTCTTCCCTCCTACGAGCAGTACTTC
CDR3aa: CASSLNSLPSYEQYF

abundance: .
v_gene: TRBV9
j_gene: TRBJ1-2
d_gene: .
CDR3nt: TGTGCCAGCAGCGGTTTCACGGGGGAGTATGGCTACACCTTC
CDR3aa: CASSGFTGEYGYTF

abundance: .
v_gene: TRBV13
j_gene: TRBJ2-1
d_gene: TRBD2
CDR3nt: TGTGCCAGCAGCAAAACAGCGGGATCCTACAATGAGCAGTTCTTC
CDR3aa: CASSKTAGSYNEQFF

abundance: .
v_gene: TRBV4-1
j_gene: TRBJ1-1
d_gene: .
CDR3nt: TGCGCCAGCAGCCAAGGCCTCAGGGGCGGCACTGAAGCTTTCTTT
CDR3aa: CASSQGLRGGTEAFF